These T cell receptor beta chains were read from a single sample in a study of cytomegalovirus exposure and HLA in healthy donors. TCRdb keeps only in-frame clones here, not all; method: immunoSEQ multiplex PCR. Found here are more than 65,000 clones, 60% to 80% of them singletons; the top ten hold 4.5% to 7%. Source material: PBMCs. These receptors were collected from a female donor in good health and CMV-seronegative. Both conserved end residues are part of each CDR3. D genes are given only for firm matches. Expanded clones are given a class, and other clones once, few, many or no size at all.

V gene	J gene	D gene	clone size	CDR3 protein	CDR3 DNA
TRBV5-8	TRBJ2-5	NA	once	CASTTGGGWTQYF	TGTGCCAGCACCACCGGGGGTGGGTGGACCCAGTACTTC
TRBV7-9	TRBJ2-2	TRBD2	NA	CASSSLAGGNTGELFF	TGTGCCAGCAGCTCCCTAGCGGGGGGCAACACCGGGGAGCTGTTTTTT
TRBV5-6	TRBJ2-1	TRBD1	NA	CASTEQGANSYNEQFF	TGTGCCAGCACTGAACAGGGGGCAAACTCCTACAATGAGCAGTTCTTC
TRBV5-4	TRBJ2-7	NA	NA	CASSLSVASGEQYF	TGTGCCAGCAGCTTGTCAGTCGCCAGCGGCGAGCAGTACTTC
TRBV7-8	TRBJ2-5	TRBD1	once	CASRLDRQETQYF	TGTGCCAGCAGACTGGACAGGCAAGAGACCCAGTACTTC
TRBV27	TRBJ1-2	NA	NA	CASSLEGLAGGYTF	TGTGCCAGCAGTTTAGAGGGCTTGGCGGGTGGCTACACCTTC
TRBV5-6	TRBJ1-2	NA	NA	CASSIVLAGDGYPF	TGTGCCAGCAGCATTGTGCTTGCAGGGGATGGCTACCCCTTC
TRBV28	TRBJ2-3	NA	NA	CASSSPGSGTDTQYF	TGTGCCAGCAGCTCCCCGGGTAGTGGGACAGATACGCAGTATTTT
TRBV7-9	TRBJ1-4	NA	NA	CASSLNAPQSAEKLFF	TGTGCCAGCAGCTTAAATGCCCCCCAGTCCGCAGAAAAACTGTTTTTT
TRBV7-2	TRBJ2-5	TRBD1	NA	CASSFDRGQETQYF	TGTGCCAGCAGCTTCGACAGGGGGCAAGAGACCCAGTACTTC
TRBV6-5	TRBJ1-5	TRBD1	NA	CASRQNRGGNQPQHF	TGTGCCAGCAGACAAAACAGGGGAGGCAATCAGCCCCAGCATTTT
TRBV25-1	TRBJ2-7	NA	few	CASSDQDTYFGEQYF	TGTGCCAGCAGTGACCAGGACACGTACTTCGGGGAGCAGTACTTC
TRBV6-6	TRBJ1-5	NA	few	CASVRGNQPQHF	TGTGCCAGCGTCCGGGGAAATCAGCCCCAGCATTTT
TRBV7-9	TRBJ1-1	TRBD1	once	CASSLTGGGLWTEAFF	TGTGCCAGCAGCCTGACAGGGGGCGGCTTGTGGACTGAAGCTTTCTTT
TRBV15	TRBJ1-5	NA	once	CATSSSGSNQPQHF	TGTGCCACCAGCAGCTCAGGGAGCAATCAGCCCCAGCATTTT
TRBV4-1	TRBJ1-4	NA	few	CASSQDLNRGEKLFF	TGCGCCAGCAGCCAAGATCTGAACCGAGGTGAAAAACTGTTTTTT
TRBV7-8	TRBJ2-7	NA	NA	CASSTSLNYEQYF	TGTGCCAGCAGCACTAGTTTGAACTACGAGCAGTACTTC
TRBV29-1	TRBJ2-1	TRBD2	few	CSTSGGSYNEQFF	TGCTCCACAAGCGGGGGGTCCTACAATGAGCAGTTCTTC
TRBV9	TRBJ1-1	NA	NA	CASSVDARGDAEAFF	TGTGCCAGCAGCGTAGACGCAAGGGGCGACGCTGAAGCTTTCTTT
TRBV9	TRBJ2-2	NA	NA	CASSVVWGQGTGELFF	TGTGCCAGCAGCGTAGTATGGGGGCAGGGTACCGGGGAGCTGTTTTTT
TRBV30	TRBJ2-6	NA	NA	CAWSYGFGANVLTF	TGTGCCTGGAGCTACGGTTTTGGGGCCAACGTCCTGACTTTC
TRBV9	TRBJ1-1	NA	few	CASSVAGVNTEAFF	TGTGCCAGCAGCGTAGCGGGGGTGAACACTGAAGCTTTCTTT
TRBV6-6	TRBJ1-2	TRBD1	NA	CASSYSGQGLYGYTF	TGTGCCAGCAGTTACTCCGGACAGGGCTTATATGGCTACACCTTC
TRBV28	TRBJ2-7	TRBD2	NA	CASSLVTSGTYYEQYF	TGTGCCAGCAGTTTAGTTACTAGCGGGACCTACTACGAGCAGTACTTC
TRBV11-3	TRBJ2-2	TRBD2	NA	CASSLGLAGGRANTGELFF	TGTGCCAGCAGCCTCGGACTAGCGGGAGGTCGGGCGAACACCGGGGAGCTGTTTTTT
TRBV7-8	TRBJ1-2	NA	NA	CASSHQQGSKGYTF	TGTGCCAGCAGCCACCAACAGGGAAGCAAAGGCTACACCTTC
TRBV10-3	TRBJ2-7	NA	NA	CAIGSYEQYF	TGTGCCATCGGGAGTTACGAGCAGTACTTC
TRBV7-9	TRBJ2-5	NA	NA	CASSLGLSQETQYF	TGTGCCAGCAGCTTAGGGCTGTCCCAAGAGACCCAGTACTTC
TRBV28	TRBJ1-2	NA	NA	CASSFRGYGYTF	TGTGCCAGCAGTTTCCGGGGCTATGGCTACACCTTC
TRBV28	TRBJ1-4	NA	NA	CASTPPGEEKLFF	TGTGCCAGCACTCCCCCCGGGGAGGAGAAACTGTTTTTT
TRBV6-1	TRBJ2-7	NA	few	CASSVSEQYF	TGTGCCAGCAGTGTGAGCGAGCAGTACTTC
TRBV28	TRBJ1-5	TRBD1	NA	CASRSTRGLIGNQPQHF	TGTGCCAGCAGAAGCACCAGGGGGCTAATTGGCAATCAGCCCCAGCATTTT
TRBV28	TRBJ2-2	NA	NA	CASSFLRGNTGELFF	TGTGCCAGCAGTTTTCTCCGGGGTAACACCGGGGAGCTGTTTTTT
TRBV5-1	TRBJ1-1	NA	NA	CASSQATGTRNTEAFF	TGCGCCAGCAGCCAAGCCACCGGGACAAGGAACACTGAAGCTTTCTTT
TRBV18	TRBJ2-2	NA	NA	CASSPGGNTGELFF	TGTGCCAGCTCACCGGGAGGGAACACCGGGGAGCTGTTTTTT
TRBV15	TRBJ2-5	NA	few	CATSRQERVETQYF	TGTGCCACCAGCAGACAGGAGAGGGTAGAGACCCAGTACTTC
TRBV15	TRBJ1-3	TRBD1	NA	CATSSPGGTGNSGNTIYF	TGTGCCACCAGCAGTCCCGGCGGGACAGGGAATTCCGGAAACACCATATATTTT
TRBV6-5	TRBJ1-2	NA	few	CASSYGGLWNGYTF	TGTGCCAGCAGTTACGGAGGGTTGTGGAATGGCTACACCTTC
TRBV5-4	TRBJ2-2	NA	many	CASSPGVATGELFF	TGTGCCAGCAGCCCGGGGGTTGCCACCGGGGAGCTGTTTTTT
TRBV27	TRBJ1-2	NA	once	CASRRTFRDGYTF	TGTGCCAGCAGGCGGACCTTCAGGGATGGCTACACCTTC
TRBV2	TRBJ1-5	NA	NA	CASSRVGVSNQPQHF	TGTGCCAGCAGCCGAGTAGGGGTAAGCAATCAGCCCCAGCATTTT
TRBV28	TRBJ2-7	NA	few	CASSPLASRREQYF	TGTGCCAGCAGTCCCCTGGCCTCTCGGAGAGAGCAGTACTTC
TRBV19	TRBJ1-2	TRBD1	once	CASSIGQGGGYTF	TGTGCCAGTAGTATCGGACAGGGTGGTGGCTACACCTTC
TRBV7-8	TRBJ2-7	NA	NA	CASSPGGLGYEQYF	TGTGCCAGCAGCCCTGGGGGCCTAGGCTACGAGCAGTACTTC
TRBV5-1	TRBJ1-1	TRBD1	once	CASSATGGYTEAFF	TGCGCCAGCAGCGCCACAGGGGGGTACACTGAAGCTTTCTTT
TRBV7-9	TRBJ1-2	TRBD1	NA	CASSLGPGTGERRGYTF	TGTGCCAGCAGCTTAGGTCCCGGGACAGGGGAAAGGAGGGGCTACACCTTC
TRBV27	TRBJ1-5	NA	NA	CASSLSSNQPQHF	TGTGCCAGCAGTTTGAGTAGCAATCAGCCCCAGCATTTT
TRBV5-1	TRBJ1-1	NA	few	CASSLGGGGEAFF	TGCGCCAGCAGCTTGGGTGGGGGAGGTGAAGCTTTCTTT
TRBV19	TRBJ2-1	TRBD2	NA	CASSPPVAGTSSNEQFF	TGTGCCAGTAGTCCGCCTGTAGCGGGCACTTCCAGCAATGAGCAGTTCTTC
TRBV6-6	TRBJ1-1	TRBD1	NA	CASGVPGQSGNTEAFF	TGTGCCAGCGGTGTCCCGGGACAGTCCGGGAACACTGAAGCTTTCTTT
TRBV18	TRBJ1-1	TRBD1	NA	CASSPAGGGRVTEAFF	TGTGCCAGCTCACCAGCAGGGGGCGGTAGGGTCACTGAAGCTTTCTTT
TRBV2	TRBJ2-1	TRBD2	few	CASSGTSAYNEQFF	TGTGCCAGCAGTGGGACTAGTGCCTACAATGAGCAGTTCTTC
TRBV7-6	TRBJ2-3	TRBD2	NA	CASSLAGGSRTDTQYF	TGTGCCAGCAGCTTAGCGGGCGGGAGTCGCACAGATACGCAGTATTTT
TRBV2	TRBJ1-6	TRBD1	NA	CASYEQGVGNSPLHF	TGTGCCAGCTACGAACAGGGGGTAGGGAATTCACCCCTCCACTTT
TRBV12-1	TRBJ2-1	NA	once	CASSFAHSPEQFF	TGTGCCAGCAGCTTTGCCCACTCCCCTGAGCAGTTCTTC